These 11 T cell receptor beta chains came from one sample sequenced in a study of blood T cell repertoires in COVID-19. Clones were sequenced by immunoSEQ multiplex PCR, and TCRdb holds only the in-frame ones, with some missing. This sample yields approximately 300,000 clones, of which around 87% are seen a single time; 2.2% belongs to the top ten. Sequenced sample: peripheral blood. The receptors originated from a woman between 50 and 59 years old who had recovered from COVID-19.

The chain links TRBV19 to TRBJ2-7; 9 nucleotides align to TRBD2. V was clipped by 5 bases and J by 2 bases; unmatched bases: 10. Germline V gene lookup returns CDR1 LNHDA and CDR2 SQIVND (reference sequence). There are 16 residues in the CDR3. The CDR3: CASSARTSGPTYEQYF. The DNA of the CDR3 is TGTGCCAGTAGTGCGAGAACTAGCGGGCCGACCTACGAGCAGTACTTC.

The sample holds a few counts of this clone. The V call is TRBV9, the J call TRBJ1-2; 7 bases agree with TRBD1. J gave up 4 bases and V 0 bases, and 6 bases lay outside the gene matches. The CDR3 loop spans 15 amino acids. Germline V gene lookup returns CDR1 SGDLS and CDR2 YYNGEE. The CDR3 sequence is CASSVGDSYVYGYTF. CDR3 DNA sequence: TGTGCCAGCAGCGTAGGGGACAGTTACGTCTATGGCTACACCTTC.

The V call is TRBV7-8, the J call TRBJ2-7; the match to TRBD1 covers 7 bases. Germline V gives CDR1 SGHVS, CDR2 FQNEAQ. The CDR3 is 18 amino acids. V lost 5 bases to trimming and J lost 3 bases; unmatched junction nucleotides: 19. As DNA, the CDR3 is TGTGCCAGCAGCCTCCGGCCTCGTATCGGAGCAGGGGGCTACGAGCAGTACTTC. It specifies CASSLRPRIGAGGYEQYF.

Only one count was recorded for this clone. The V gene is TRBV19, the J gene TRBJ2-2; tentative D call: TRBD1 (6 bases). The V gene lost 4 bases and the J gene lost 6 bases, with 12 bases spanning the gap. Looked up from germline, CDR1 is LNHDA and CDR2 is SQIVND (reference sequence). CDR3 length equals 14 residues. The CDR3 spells CASSRDRSAGELFF. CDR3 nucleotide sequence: TGTGCCAGTAGTAGAGACAGGTCCGCCGGGGAGCTGTTTTTT.

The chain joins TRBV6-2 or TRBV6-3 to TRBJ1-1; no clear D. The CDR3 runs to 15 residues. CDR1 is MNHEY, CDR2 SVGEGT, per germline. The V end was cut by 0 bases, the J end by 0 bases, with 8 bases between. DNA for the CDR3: TGTGCCAGCAGTTACTCACGGTTTCTGAACACTGAAGCTTTCTTT. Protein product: CASSYSRFLNTEAFF.

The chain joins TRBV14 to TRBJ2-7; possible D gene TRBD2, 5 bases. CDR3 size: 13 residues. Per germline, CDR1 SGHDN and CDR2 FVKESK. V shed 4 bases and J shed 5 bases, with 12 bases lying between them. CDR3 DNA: TGTGCCAGCAGCCCCGGGAACGAACACGAGCAGTACTTC. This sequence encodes CASSPGNEHEQYF. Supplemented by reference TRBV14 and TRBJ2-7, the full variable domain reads EAGVTQFPSHSVIEKGQTVTLRCDPISGHDNLYWYRRVMGKEIKFLLHFVKESKQDESGMPNNRFLAERTGGTYSTLKVQPAELEDSGVYFCASSPGNEHEQYFGPGTRLTVT.

CDR3 sequence: CATRRGLEAFF. The DNA of the CDR3 is TGTGCCACCAGGAGAGGTCTTGAAGCTTTCTTT. This chain joins TRBV7-9 and TRBJ1-1; D gene ambiguous. The V gene lost 10 bases and the J gene lost 7 bases, with 13 bases spanning the gap. Germline values: CDR1 SEHNR, CDR2 FQNEAQ (reference sequence). This CDR3 region has 11 residues.

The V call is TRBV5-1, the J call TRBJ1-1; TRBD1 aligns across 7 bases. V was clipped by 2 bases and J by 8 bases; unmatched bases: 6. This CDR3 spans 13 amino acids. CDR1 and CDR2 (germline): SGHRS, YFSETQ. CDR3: CASSLQGYSEAFF. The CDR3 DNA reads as TGCGCCAGCAGCTTACAGGGGTACTCCGAAGCTTTCTTT.

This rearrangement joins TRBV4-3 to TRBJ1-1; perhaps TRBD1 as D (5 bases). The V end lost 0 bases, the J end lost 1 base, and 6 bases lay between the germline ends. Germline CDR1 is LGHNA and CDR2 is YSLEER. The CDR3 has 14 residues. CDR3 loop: CASSQDQGNTEAFF. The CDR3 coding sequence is TGCGCCAGCAGCCAAGATCAGGGGAACACTGAAGCTTTCTTT.

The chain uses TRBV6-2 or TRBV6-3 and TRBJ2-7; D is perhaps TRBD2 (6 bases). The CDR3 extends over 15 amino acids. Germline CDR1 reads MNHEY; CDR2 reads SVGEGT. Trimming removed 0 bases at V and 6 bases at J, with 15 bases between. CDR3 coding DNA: TGTGCCAGCAGTTACTCGGTAGAGGGAGGTGCCGAGCAGTACTTC. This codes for CASSYSVEGGAEQYF.

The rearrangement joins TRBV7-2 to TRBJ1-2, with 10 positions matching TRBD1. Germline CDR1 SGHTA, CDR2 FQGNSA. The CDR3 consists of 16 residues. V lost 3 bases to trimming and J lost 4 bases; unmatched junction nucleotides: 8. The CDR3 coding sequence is TGTGCCAGCAGCTTCCTCAGGGGACAGGGGTCCTATGGCTACACCTTC. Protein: CASSFLRGQGSYGYTF.